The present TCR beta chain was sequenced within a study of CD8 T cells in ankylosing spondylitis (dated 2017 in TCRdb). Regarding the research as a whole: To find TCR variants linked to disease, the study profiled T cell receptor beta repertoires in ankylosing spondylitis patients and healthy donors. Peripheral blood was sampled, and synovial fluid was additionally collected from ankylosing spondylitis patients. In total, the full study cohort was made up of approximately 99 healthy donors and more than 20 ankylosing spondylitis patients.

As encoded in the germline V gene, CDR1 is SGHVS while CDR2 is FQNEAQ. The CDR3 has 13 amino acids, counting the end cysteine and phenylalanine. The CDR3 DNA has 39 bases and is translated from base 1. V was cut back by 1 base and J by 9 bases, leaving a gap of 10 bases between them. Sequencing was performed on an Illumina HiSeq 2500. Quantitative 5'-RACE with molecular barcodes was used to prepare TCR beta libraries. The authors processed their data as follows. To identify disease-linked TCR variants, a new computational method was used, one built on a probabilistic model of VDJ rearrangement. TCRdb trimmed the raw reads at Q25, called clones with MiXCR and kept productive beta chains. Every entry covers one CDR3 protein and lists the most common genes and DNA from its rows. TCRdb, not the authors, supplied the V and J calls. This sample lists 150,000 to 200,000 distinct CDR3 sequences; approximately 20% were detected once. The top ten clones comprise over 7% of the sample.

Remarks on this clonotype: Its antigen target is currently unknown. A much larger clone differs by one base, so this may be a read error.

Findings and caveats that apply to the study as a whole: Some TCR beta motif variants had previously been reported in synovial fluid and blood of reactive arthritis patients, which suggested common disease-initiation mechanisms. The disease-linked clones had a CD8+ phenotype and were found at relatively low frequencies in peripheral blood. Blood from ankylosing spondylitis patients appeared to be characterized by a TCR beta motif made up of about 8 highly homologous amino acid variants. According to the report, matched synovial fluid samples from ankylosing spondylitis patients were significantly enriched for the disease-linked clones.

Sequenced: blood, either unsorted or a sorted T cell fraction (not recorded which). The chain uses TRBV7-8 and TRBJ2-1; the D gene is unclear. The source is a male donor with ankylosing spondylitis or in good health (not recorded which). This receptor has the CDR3 CASSLVLLCEQFF. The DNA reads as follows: TGTGCCAGCAGCTTAGTTCTATTATGTGAGCAGTTCTTC. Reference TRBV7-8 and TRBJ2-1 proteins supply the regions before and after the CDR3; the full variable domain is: GAGVSQSPRYKVAKRGQDVALRCDPISGHVSLFWYQQALGQGPEFLTYFQNEAQLDKSGLPSDRFFAERPEGSVSTLKIQRTQQEDSAVYLCASSLVLLCEQFFGPGTRLTVL.